A single sample gave rise to the 26 T cell receptor beta chains below, sequenced in a study of response to subunit inactivated influenza vaccine. TCRdb redid the calling of the RT-PCR reads with MiXCR, one entry per CDR3 protein. In the table there are 450,000 to 700,000 distinct CDR3 sequences, 13% to 15% of which are singletons. Specimen: PBMCs from blood, collected roughly 13 days after vaccination. The receptors come from a man in his fifties or sixties who received an inactivated influenza vaccine.

This clonotype turned up a few times. The CDR3 loop reads CASSSSGAGNTEAFF. CDR3 in DNA: TGCGCCAGCAGCTCATCGGGGGCGGGAAACACTGAAGCTTTCTTT. V is TRBV5-1 and J is TRBJ1-1; D is perhaps TRBD1 (6 bases). Germline CDR1 reads SGHRS; CDR2 reads YFSETQ. V gave up 3 bases and J gave up 2 bases, with 14 bases separating them. This CDR3 is built from 15 residues.

J is TRBJ2-3 and V is TRBV12-3 or TRBV12-4, with TRBD1 matching 9 bases. With 5 bases clipped from V and 5 bases from J, the junction kept 5 bases outside the gene matches. CDR3 length equals 14 residues. The CDR3 DNA is TGTGCCAGCAGTCTTCGACAGGGGGGAGATACGCAGTATTTT. Amino acids: CASSLRQGGDTQYF.

This chain uses TRBV2 with TRBJ2-7; D unclear. V was pared by 6 bases and J by 4 bases, with 13 bases between. Germline V gene data show CDR1 as SNHLY and CDR2 as FYNNEI. The CDR3 is made up of 13 amino acids. CDR3 residues: CASRSRDGYEQYF. As DNA, the CDR3 is TGTGCCAGCAGATCTAGGGATGGATACGAGCAGTACTTC.

There are a few counts of this clonotype. The gene calls are TRBV12-3 or TRBV12-4 and TRBJ2-7, with D possibly being TRBD2 (5 bases). The CDR3 has 12 residues. With 3 bases removed from V and 7 bases from J, the gap between germline ends came to 10 bases. CDR3 region: CASSFGGAEQYF. In DNA form, the CDR3 reads TGTGCCAGCAGTTTCGGAGGTGCAGAGCAGTACTTC.

J is TRBJ1-4 and V is TRBV7-2; D gene unclear. The CDR3 consists of 12 residues. Germline V gives CDR1 SGHTA, CDR2 FQGNSA. Trimming left V 2 bases short and J 12 bases short, with 10 bases between. CDR3 loop: CASSLWPAELFF. The CDR3 DNA reads TGTGCCAGCAGCTTATGGCCTGCGGAACTGTTTTTT.

This clonotype was detected a few times. This chain joins TRBV10-3 and TRBJ1-1; D possibly corresponds to TRBD1 (6 bases). CDR3 length equals 14 residues. Germline V lookup: CDR1 ENHRY, CDR2 SYGVKD. The ends were cut back, 6 bases at V and 5 bases at J, with 16 bases in the middle. The CDR3 coding sequence is TGTGCCATCAGAAAGACAGGTGAGGGTACTGAAGCTTTCTTT. This gives the protein CAIRKTGEGTEAFF.

This clonotype was recorded a few times. The rearrangement links TRBV12-3 or TRBV12-4 to TRBJ2-5; no firm D call. V was trimmed by 3 bases and J by 5 bases, leaving 10 bases between them. The CDR3 is made up of 13 amino acids. The CDR3 DNA is TGTGCCAGCAGTTTTGGAGTTATGGAGACCCAGTACTTC. This gives the protein CASSFGVMETQYF.

The chain combines TRBV29-1 with TRBJ2-7; perhaps TRBD1 as D (6 bases). The CDR3 extends over 13 amino acids. Germline V gives CDR1 SQVTM, CDR2 ANQGSEA. The V end lost 1 base, the J end lost 4 bases, and 11 bases lay between the germline ends. The CDR3 DNA reads TGCAGCGTTGAAGGTGGACAGACATACGAGCAGTACTTC. It yields the protein CSVEGGQTYEQYF.

This clonotype has a handful of counts. The chain uses TRBV5-1 and TRBJ2-5; 12 bases fit TRBD2. The trim removed 4 bases at V and 4 bases at J, leaving 8 bases unmatched. Germline V gives CDR1 SGHRS, CDR2 YFSETQ. The CDR3 loop spans 16 amino acids. The CDR3 sequence: CASSLSSGGASETQYF. The CDR3 nucleotides read TGCGCCAGCAGCCTGTCTAGCGGGGGGGCTTCAGAGACCCAGTACTTC. The full variable domain, with the rest looked up from reference TRBV5-1 and TRBJ2-5, is KAGVTQTPRYLIKTRGQQVTLSCSPISGHRSVSWYQQTPGQGLQFLFEYFSETQRNKGNFPGRFSGRQFSNSRSEMNVSTLELGDSALYLCASSLSSGGASETQYFGPGTRLLVL.

V gene TRBV6-8 combines with J gene TRBJ2-7; D is undetermined. CDR3 length equals 15 residues. V was shortened by 6 bases and J by 0 bases, with 15 bases between the two germline ends. Germline V gene sequence: CDR1 MNHGY, CDR2 SAAAGT. The CDR3 DNA reads TGTGCCAGCAGAAACGGAGTCAGAAGCTCCTACGAGCAGTACTTC. It yields the protein CASRNGVRSSYEQYF.

The chain combines TRBV2 with TRBJ1-2; no clear D gene. CDR1 and CDR2 from the germline V gene are SNHLY and FYNNEI. The CDR3 sequence is 14 residues long. V gave up 6 bases and J gave up 2 bases, with 13 bases separating them. This chain's CDR3 is CASSPKEANYGYTF. In DNA form, the CDR3 reads TGTGCCAGCAGCCCGAAAGAAGCCAACTATGGCTACACCTTC.

This clonotype was picked up many times. The chain combines TRBV5-1 with TRBJ1-2; D is perhaps TRBD1 (5 bases). The germline V and J ends were trimmed by 2 bases and 0 bases, with 17 bases remaining between them. The CDR3 consists of 17 residues. The germline V gene encodes CDR1 SGHRS and CDR2 YFSETQ. The DNA of the CDR3 is TGCGCCAGCAGCTTAGGAGTGGCAGGGCCAGCTAACTATGGCTACACCTTC. It specifies CASSLGVAGPANYGYTF.

V gene TRBV4-2 combines with J gene TRBJ2-1; 12 bases fit TRBD2. This CDR3 is 17 amino acids long. Germline V gene lookup returns CDR1 LGHNA and CDR2 YNFKEQ. The V gene end was trimmed by 0 bases and the J gene end by 9 bases; junction bases not matched to a gene: 9. This CDR3 reads CASSQDLLAGGPREQFF. DNA for the CDR3: TGTGCCAGCAGCCAAGATCTTCTAGCGGGAGGGCCGCGTGAGCAGTTCTTC.

In this sample, this clonotype turned up a few times. This chain links TRBV6-1 with TRBJ2-2; 7 bases are a match to TRBD2. This CDR3 region has 16 residues. The V and J ends lost 7 bases and 3 bases, in that order; junction bases with no gene match: 11. CDR1 and CDR2 from the germline V gene are MNHNS and SASEGT. The DNA of the CDR3 is TGTGCCAGCACCCCGCTCGGTGGGAGGGACACCGGGGAGCTGTTTTTT. It specifies CASTPLGGRDTGELFF.

The genes are TRBV4-3 and TRBJ2-3; 9 nucleotides match TRBD2. The ends lost 5 bases at V and 7 bases at J; junction bases unmatched: 13. CDR1 is LGHNA and CDR2 is YSLEER in the germline V gene. CDR3 size: 16 residues. The CDR3 region has the DNA TGCGCCAGCAGCTCCCAGCGGGGGGACCTAACAAATACGCAGTATTTT. It yields the protein CASSSQRGDLTNTQYF.

This clonotype was counted only a few times. V usage is TRBV7-2 and J usage is TRBJ2-3; no clear D. The length of the CDR3 is 14 residues. Germline V lookup: CDR1 SGHTA, CDR2 FQGNSA. V was pared by 5 bases and J by 6 bases, with 15 bases between. The CDR3 bases are TGTGCCAGCAGCCCGACCCCAATTTTTGATACGCAGTATTTT. This translates into CASSPTPIFDTQYF.

This clonotype turned up a few times. The chain has TRBV12-3 or TRBV12-4 and TRBJ2-7, with D possibly TRBD1 on 6 matching bases. The CDR3 spans 16 residues. The ends were cut back, 0 bases at V and 7 bases at J, with 19 bases in the middle. CDR3 loop: CASSLARARGASEQYF. CDR3 DNA: TGTGCCAGCAGTTTAGCGCGGGCCAGGGGTGCTTCGGAGCAGTACTTC.

This clonotype was seen a handful of times. The J gene is TRBJ2-5, the V gene TRBV3-1, with D tentatively TRBD2 (6 bases). The CDR3 loop spans 18 amino acids. Germline CDR1 LGHDT, CDR2 YNNKEL (reference sequence). Trimming left V 0 bases short and J 1 base short, with 18 bases between. For the CDR3, the DNA is TGTGCCAGCAGCCAAGATTCGAGGTGGGGGGAATCCCAAGAGACCCAGTACTTC. It codes for CASSQDSRWGESQETQYF.

This clonotype was found a few times. The chain uses TRBV6-2 or TRBV6-3 and TRBJ1-2; D is undetermined. Germline values: CDR1 MNHEY, CDR2 SVGEGT. V was trimmed by 6 bases and J by 2 bases, leaving 7 bases between them. The CDR3 runs to 12 residues. The CDR3 DNA follows: TGTGCCAGCAGAGGCAGAAACTATGGCTACACCTTC. Translation: CASRGRNYGYTF.

The chain has TRBV7-2 and TRBJ2-3, with unresolved D. Germline lookup yields CDR1 SGHTA and CDR2 FQGNSA. Trimming shortened V by 1 base and J by 4 bases, and 6 bases separated the two germline ends. The CDR3 length is 13 residues. The CDR3 region has the DNA TGTGCCAGCAGCTTAGTCCCCTCAGATACGCAGTATTTT. Translated, it gives CASSLVPSDTQYF.

The chain carries TRBV28 and TRBJ2-7, with TRBD2 as a possible D gene (5 bases). CDR3 length equals 15 residues. CDR1 is MDHEN and CDR2 is SYDVKM in the germline V gene. Trimming cost V 5 bases and J 1 base, with 15 bases left between them. The CDR3 bases are TGTGCCAGCAGTAGAGGGATCGGCAGGTCCTACGAGCAGTACTTC. Translating it yields CASSRGIGRSYEQYF.

The V and J genes are TRBV4-3 and TRBJ2-5, with TRBD2 identical over 8 bases. This CDR3 is 18 amino acids long. Germline-derived CDR1 and CDR2 are LGHNA and YSLEER. After removal of 0 bases from V and 5 bases from J, the junction contained 14 bases not matched to a gene. As DNA, the CDR3 is TGCGCCAGCAGCCAAGAACGGGGGGGGCTGGGCGTTCGGGAGACCCAGTACTTC. Translation gives CASSQERGGLGVRETQYF.

The chain carries TRBV5-6 and TRBJ2-2; 12 bases are shared with TRBD1. Germline V lookup: CDR1 SGHDT, CDR2 YYEEEE. The CDR3 extends over 17 amino acids. Trimming took 4 bases from V and 4 from J; bases not matched to a gene: 8. CDR3 sequence reads: CASSNRDRGLSTGELFF. CDR3 DNA: TGTGCCAGCAGCAACCGGGACAGGGGGCTTAGCACCGGGGAGCTGTTTTTT.

This chain connects TRBV6-2 or TRBV6-3 to TRBJ1-1, with D hard to call. Germline V gene lookup returns CDR1 MNHEY and CDR2 SVGEGT. Trimming removed 8 bases at V and 5 bases at J, with 6 bases between. The CDR3 spans 10 residues. The CDR3 DNA sequence: TGTGCCAGCGCGAGGACTGAAGCTTTCTTT. It specifies CASARTEAFF.

This clonotype came up a few times. V usage is TRBV6-4 and J usage is TRBJ2-1, with D hard to call. The CDR3 consists of 14 residues. Germline values: CDR1 MRHNA, CDR2 SNTAGT. The V gene lost 4 bases and the J gene lost 0 bases, with 7 bases spanning the gap. The CDR3 DNA sequence: TGTGCCAGCAGTGTCCACTTCTCCTACAATGAGCAGTTCTTC. Translation: CASSVHFSYNEQFF.

V and J are TRBV20-1 and TRBJ2-7, with D perhaps TRBD2 (7 bases). The CDR3 consists of 17 residues. V lost 4 bases and J lost 1, with 23 bases in between. Germline V gene data show CDR1 as DFQATT and CDR2 as SNEGSKA (reference sequence). CDR3 protein: CSAKGGVGQTKSYEQYF. For the CDR3, the DNA is TGCAGTGCTAAAGGGGGGGTTGGGCAAACAAAATCCTACGAGCAGTACTTC.